This record concerns one TCR beta chain sequence. The CDR3 runs to 13 residues. Germline V CDR1 and CDR2: MNHGY, SVAAGI. Trimming took 11 bases from V and 4 from J, leaving 15 bases between them. The sample originates from a study of blood T cell repertoires in COVID-19. Study details: The cDNA or gDNA used as material had been derived from T cells, B-cell-depleted T cells, or PBMCs.

Original processing methods: Reference gene primer amplification gave estimated nucleated cell counts. Measured with immunoSEQ multiplex PCR; TCRdb has only the in-frame clones, and not every one. V and J calls and clone size follow that table, whereas D and trimming were derived from the DNA. The sample lists approximately 60,000 clones; around 93% were seen once. Specimen: peripheral blood. The origin of this receptor is a man aged 65-85 years with active COVID-19. The rearrangement uses TRBV6-9 and TRBJ1-5; D is unresolved. The CDR3 spells CAAGPGYNQPQHF. CDR3 DNA: TGTGCCGCGGGCCCGGGTTATAATCAGCCCCAGCATTTT.